Below, 4 T cell receptor beta chains from the same sample are listed, as sequenced in a study of metastatic and nonmetastatic thyroid tumors. Until they underwent thyroid surgery, no patient had received any treatment. With MiXCR, TCRdb called clones anew from the PCR reads. The data show 15,000 to 20,000 clones, around a sixth seen once. Sequencing was done on a sample of blood. These receptors originate from a female donor with papillary thyroid cancer or a benign thyroid nodule (not recorded which). Some clones in this sample may be carry-over from other donors' samples.

This clone rates as medium-sized. The chain joins TRBV11-2 to TRBJ2-2, with 12 positions matching TRBD2. The germline gives CDR1 SGHAT, CDR2 FQNNGV. The CDR3 consists of 18 residues. The trim removed 5 bases at V and 4 bases at J, leaving 11 bases unmatched. The CDR3 here is CASSPASGGAGGTGELFF. CDR3 DNA sequence: TGTGCCAGCAGCCCAGCTAGCGGGGGGGCCGGTGGCACCGGGGAGCTGTTTTTT.

V and J are TRBV15 and TRBJ2-3, with no clear D. Germline V gives CDR1 LNHNV, CDR2 YYDKDF (reference sequence). Trimming cost V 0 bases and J 1 base, with 11 bases left between them. CDR3 length: 16 residues. The CDR3 loop reads CATSREKGSGTDTQYF. CDR3 nucleotides: TGTGCCACCAGCAGAGAAAAGGGATCAGGCACAGATACGCAGTATTTT.

Many counts were recorded for this clone. The V gene is TRBV27, the J gene TRBJ2-4; 11 positions match TRBD1. After removal of 5 bases from V and 3 bases from J, the junction contained 9 bases not matched to a gene. Germline-derived CDR1 and CDR2 are MNHEY and SMNVEV (reference sequence). This CDR3 comprises 17 residues. The CDR3 spells CASSPGQGAAFKNIQYF. CDR3 sequence (DNA): TGTGCCAGCAGTCCCGGACAGGGGGCGGCATTCAAAAACATTCAGTACTTC.

Note on this clone: It may be a read error: a sequence one base away is much more abundant. Distinct nucleotide sequences in the sample also encode this CDR3. V and J are TRBV9 and TRBJ2-3, with 8 bases fitting TRBD1. This CDR3 has 16 residues. In germline, CDR1 is SGDLS, CDR2 YYNGEE. The CDR3 loop reads CASSVRGDRGPDTQYF. The CDR3 bases are TGTGCCAGCAGCGTGAGGGGAGACAGGGGTCCAGATACACAGTATTTT.